This T cell receptor beta chain was profiled in a study of cytomegalovirus exposure and HLA in healthy donors. Unmatched junction bases numbered 9, after V lost 4 bases and J lost 4 bases. The CDR3 extends over 17 amino acids. Looked up from germline, CDR1 is SGHRS and CDR2 is YFSETQ. This clone was seen a single time. What it binds is not known. Study-level results: TCR beta V segments were, for the most part, productive about 90% or about 30% of the time in an earlier analysis. Analysis was performed later, and it showed HLA-associated TCR beta chains to be more clonally expanded than equally common others.

Researchers ran the PCR with 60 Vbeta and 13 Jbeta primers. Clones were sequenced by immunoSEQ multiplex PCR, and TCRdb holds only the in-frame ones, with some missing. This sample has 100,000 or so clones, with approximately 80% found just once. This chain links TRBV5-1 with TRBJ2-2; 11 bases match TRBD2. What was sequenced was PBMCs. The receptor was derived from a middle-aged man in good health and CMV-seropositive. As DNA, the CDR3 is TGCGCCAGCAGCCCGACACTAGCGGGGGTGAGCACCGGGGAGCTGTTTTTT. It codes for CASSPTLAGVSTGELFF.